This is a list of T cell receptor beta chains from one sample in a study of cytomegalovirus exposure and HLA in healthy donors. Sequenced by immunoSEQ multiplex PCR; TCRdb stores in-frame clones only, minus some. The listing records about 200,000 clones. What was sequenced was PBMCs. The receptors were sampled from a boy aged 5-17 years in good health and CMV-seronegative. The CDR3 runs from the conserved cysteine through the conserved F or W. A D gene is named only where the DNA matches it firmly. Part of the rows lack a size; the others show once, few, many or a class for expanded clones.

>TRBD1|TRBV7-9|TRBJ1-1|14|NA
CASSFKTGEAEAFF
TGTGCCAGCAGCTTCAAAACAGGGGAGGCTGAAGCTTTCTTT
>NA|TRBV4-1|TRBJ1-1|16|NA
CASSHVTGEMNTEAFF
TGCGCCAGCAGCCATGTGACGGGGGAAATGAACACTGAAGCTTTCTTT
>NA|TRBV7-6|TRBJ2-3|16|NA
CASSLEGGGDTDTQYF
TGTGCCAGCAGCCTAGAAGGGGGTGGGGATACAGATACGCAGTATTTT
>NA|TRBV27|TRBJ2-1|12|NA
CASSLEGNEQFF
TGTGCCAGCAGTTTGGAGGGGAATGAGCAGTTCTTC
>TRBD1|TRBV4-1|TRBJ2-7|15|NA
CASSQDGGQGGEQYF
TGCGCCAGCAGCCAAGATGGGGGACAGGGAGGAGAGCAGTACTTC
>NA|TRBV19|TRBJ1-2|12|NA
CASRGRAYGYTF
TGTGCCAGTAGAGGGCGGGCGTATGGCTACACCTTC
>TRBD1|TRBV11-2|TRBJ1-1|13|NA
CASRSDRVSEAFF
TGTGCCAGCCGCTCTGACAGGGTGAGTGAAGCTTTCTTT
>TRBD2|TRBV6-7|TRBJ2-1|19|NA
CASSAGTSGGSSSYNEQFF
TGTGCCAGCAGTGCCGGGACTAGCGGGGGGTCCAGCTCCTACAATGAGCAGTTCTTC
>TRBD1|TRBV4-1|TRBJ2-7|14|NA
CASSQTGGEYEQYF
TGCGCCAGCAGTCAGACAGGGGGGGAGTACGAGCAGTACTTC
>NA|TRBV15|TRBJ1-1|16|NA
CATSRPHRTLNTEAFF
TGTGCCACCAGCAGACCCCATAGGACTTTGAACACTGAAGCTTTCTTT
>TRBD2|TRBV13|TRBJ2-7|16|NA
CASSFGDSGTYYEQYF
TGTGCCAGCAGCTTCGGTGATAGCGGGACATACTACGAGCAGTACTTC
>TRBD1|TRBV5-5|TRBJ2-7|13|NA
CASVGTGYYEQYF
TGTGCCAGCGTGGGGACAGGGTATTACGAGCAGTACTTC
>TRBD1|TRBV7-8|TRBJ1-2|17|NA
CASSFAASGTGPYGYTF
TGTGCCAGCAGCTTTGCCGCTAGCGGGACAGGACCTTATGGCTACACCTTC
>TRBD2|TRBV7-9|TRBJ2-3|19|NA
CASSLAQVGTSGSTDTQYF
TGTGCCAGCAGCTTAGCTCAGGTAGGGACTAGCGGATCCACAGATACGCAGTATTTT
>TRBD1|TRBV6-5|TRBJ2-1|15|NA
CASSLAGTGNNEQFF
TGTGCCAGCAGTTTGGCCGGGACAGGGAACAATGAGCAGTTCTTC
>TRBD2|TRBV5-1|TRBJ2-2|15|NA
CASSPRLADTGELFF
TGCGCCAGCAGCCCCCGACTAGCTGACACCGGGGAGCTGTTTTTT
>TRBD1|TRBV28|TRBJ2-7|16|NA
CASIHHGTGNSYEQYF
TGTGCCAGCATTCATCACGGGACAGGCAACTCCTACGAGCAGTACTTC
>NA|TRBV7-2|TRBJ1-3|15|NA
CASSPSGTFGNTIYF
TGTGCCAGCAGCCCATCGGGGACATTTGGAAACACCATATATTTT
>NA|TRBV5-1|TRBJ1-1|15|NA
CASSVVRGLRTEAFF
TGCGCCAGCAGCGTAGTTCGGGGACTACGAACCGAAGCTTTCTTT
>TRBD2|TRBV15|TRBJ2-1|17|NA
CATSRTPGSGGAGEQFF
TGTGCCACCAGCAGAACTCCAGGGAGCGGGGGGGCCGGGGAGCAGTTCTTC
>TRBD1|TRBV6-5|TRBJ1-1|15|NA
CASSPRQGINTEAFF
TGTGCCAGCAGTCCCCGACAGGGGATTAACACTGAAGCTTTCTTT
>TRBD1|TRBV30|TRBJ1-6|14|NA
CAWNPGTVPSPLHF
TGTGCCTGGAACCCGGGGACAGTTCCTTCACCCCTCCACTTT
>TRBD1|TRBV29-1|TRBJ2-3|17|NA
CSVEQGEGAYFASTQYF
TGCAGCGTTGAACAAGGAGAGGGGGCCTATTTCGCGAGTACGCAGTATTTT
>TRBD1|TRBV4-3|TRBJ1-1|14|NA
CASSQITGGTEAFF
TGCGCCAGCAGCCAAATAACAGGGGGAACTGAAGCTTTCTTT
>TRBD1|TRBV7-2|TRBJ2-3|14|NA
CASSLDRGGDTQYF
TGTGCCAGCAGCTTAGACAGGGGCGGGGATACGCAGTATTTT
>NA|TRBV5-1|TRBJ2-5|13|NA
CASSLGSQETQYF
TGCGCCAGCAGCTTGGGTAGCCAAGAGACCCAGTACTTC
>NA|TRBV25-1|TRBJ1-1|13|NA
CASSLGSHTEAFF
TGTGCCAGCAGCCTCGGGTCTCACACTGAAGCTTTCTTT
>NA|TRBV19|TRBJ2-7|16|NA
CASSAVEYSGGPEQYF
TGTGCCAGTAGTGCTGTTGAGTACAGCGGCGGACCGGAGCAGTACTTC
>TRBD2|TRBV27|TRBJ2-7|14|NA
CASSLGTSVNEQYF
TGTGCCAGCAGTTTAGGGACTAGCGTCAACGAGCAGTACTTC
>NA|TRBV11-3|TRBJ2-5|12|NA
CASSLDGETQYF
TGTGCCAGCAGCTTAGACGGGGAGACCCAGTACTTC
>TRBD1|TRBV9|TRBJ1-2|15|NA
CASSKWTGDNYGYTF
TGTGCCAGCAGCAAATGGACAGGGGACAACTATGGCTACACCTTC
>TRBD2|TRBV4-3|TRBJ2-5|17|NA
CAIEPGLAGDYQETQYF
TGCGCCATCGAACCGGGACTAGCGGGTGATTACCAAGAGACCCAGTACTTC
>NA|TRBV5-1|TRBJ1-1|13|NA
CASSFAGNTEAFF
TGCGCCAGCAGCTTCGCCGGTAACACTGAAGCTTTCTTT
>TRBD2|TRBV11-2|TRBJ2-1|17|NA
CASSLATSGGLNNEQFF
TGTGCCAGCAGCTTAGCTACTAGCGGGGGGTTGAACAATGAGCAGTTCTTC
>TRBD2|TRBV7-3|TRBJ2-1|11|NA
CASSAGGDQFF
TGTGCCAGCAGCGCCGGGGGGGATCAGTTCTTC
>NA|TRBV4-1|TRBJ1-1|15|NA
CASSQTTGRKTEAFF
TGCGCCAGCAGCCAAACGACAGGAAGGAAGACTGAAGCTTTCTTT
>TRBD1|TRBV5-8|TRBJ1-5|14|NA
CASSPGTDHQPQHF
TGTGCCAGCAGCCCAGGGACAGATCATCAGCCCCAGCATTTT
>NA|TRBV11-3|TRBJ2-1|16|NA
CASSSRWTSSYNEQFF
TGTGCCAGCAGCTCCCGGTGGACATCCTCCTACAATGAGCAGTTCTTC
>TRBD1|TRBV15|TRBJ2-3|15|NA
CATSRGGQERDTQYF
TGTGCCACCAGCAGAGGGGGACAGGAAAGAGATACGCAGTATTTT
>NA|TRBV6-1|TRBJ1-1|15|medium-sized
CASSELAGTNTEAFF
TGTGCCAGCAGTGAATTGGCAGGAACGAACACTGAAGCTTTCTTT
>NA|TRBV4-3|TRBJ1-5|14|NA
CASSQAARDQPQHF
TGCGCCAGCAGCCAAGCCGCCCGGGATCAGCCCCAGCATTTT
>NA|TRBV4-1|TRBJ1-6|16|NA
CASSLQREPYNSPLHF
TGCGCCAGCAGCCTACAGAGGGAACCGTATAATTCACCCCTCCACTTT
>TRBD2|TRBV9|TRBJ2-2|15|NA
CASSVGGGGVGELFF
TGTGCCAGCAGCGTAGGCGGCGGGGGGGTCGGGGAGCTGTTTTTT
>NA|TRBV7-3|TRBJ2-7|14|NA
CASSRTGFDYEQYF
TGTGCCAGCAGCCGAACAGGGTTCGACTACGAGCAGTACTTC
>NA|TRBV7-2|TRBJ1-5|13|NA
CASSFGVNQPQHF
TGTGCCAGCAGCTTCGGAGTGAATCAGCCCCAGCATTTT
>NA|TRBV11-2|TRBJ2-1|15|NA
CASSLSAGSYNEQFF
TGTGCCAGCAGCTTATCGGCAGGCTCCTACAATGAGCAGTTCTTC
>TRBD2|TRBV5-1|TRBJ2-5|18|NA
CASSSPGLAGETQETQYF
TGCGCCAGCAGCTCCCCGGGACTAGCGGGGGAAACCCAAGAGACCCAGTACTTC
>NA|TRBV4-1|TRBJ1-1|12|NA
CASSQDSFIMFF
TGCGCCAGCAGCCAAGATTCTTTTATTATGTTCTTT
>NA|TRBV12-5|TRBJ1-1|15|NA
CASAQRTDLNTEAFF
TGTGCTAGTGCCCAACGGACAGACCTAAACACTGAAGCTTTCTTT
>TRBD1|TRBV28|TRBJ1-2|14|NA
CASTLADRGYGYTF
TGTGCCAGCACCTTGGCAGACAGGGGCTATGGCTACACCTTC
>NA|TRBV5-1|TRBJ2-1|16|NA
CASSLGAASSYNEQFF
TGCGCCAGCAGCTTGGGGGCAGCCTCATCTTACAATGAGCAGTTCTTC
>TRBD1|TRBV7-9|TRBJ1-1|15|NA
CASSEGQGLNTEAFF
TGTGCCAGCAGCGAAGGACAGGGCCTGAACACTGAAGCTTTCTTT
>TRBD2|TRBV6-5|TRBJ2-5|13|NA
CASSTGGRETQYF
TGTGCCAGCAGTACGGGAGGGAGGGAGACCCAGTACTTC
>NA|TRBV4-1|TRBJ2-3|15|NA
CASSQERNRADTQYF
TGCGCCAGCAGCCAAGAAAGGAACAGGGCCGATACGCAGTATTTT
>TRBD1|TRBV13|TRBJ2-5|14|NA
CASSLLGTGREQYF
TGTGCCAGCAGCCTCCTCGGGACAGGGAGAGAGCAGTACTTC
>TRBD1|TRBV15|TRBJ2-7|14|NA
CATSRYTGDYEQYF
TGTGCCACCAGCAGGTACACAGGGGACTACGAGCAGTACTTC
>TRBD1|TRBV2|TRBJ1-1|13|NA
CASSRQGALEAFF
TGTGCCAGCAGCCGCCAGGGGGCTCTTGAAGCTTTCTTT
>TRBD1|TRBV28|TRBJ1-1|16|NA
CASGTGGADTYTEAFF
TGTGCCAGCGGGACAGGGGGGGCGGATACGTACACTGAAGCTTTCTTT